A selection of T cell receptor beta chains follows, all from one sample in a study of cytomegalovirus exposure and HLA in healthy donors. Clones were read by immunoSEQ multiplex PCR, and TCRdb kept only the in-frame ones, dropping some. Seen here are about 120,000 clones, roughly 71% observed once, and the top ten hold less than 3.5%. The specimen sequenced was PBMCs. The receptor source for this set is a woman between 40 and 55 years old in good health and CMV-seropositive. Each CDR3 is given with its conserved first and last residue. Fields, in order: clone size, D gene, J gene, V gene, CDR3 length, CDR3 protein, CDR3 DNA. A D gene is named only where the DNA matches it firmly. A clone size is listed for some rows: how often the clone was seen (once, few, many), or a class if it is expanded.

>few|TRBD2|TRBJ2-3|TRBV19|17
CASSRTSGGHSTDTQYF
TGTGCCAGTAGTAGGACTAGCGGGGGCCATAGCACAGATACGCAGTATTTT
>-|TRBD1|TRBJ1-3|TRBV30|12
CAWSEGTGTIYF
TGTGCCTGGAGTGAGGGGACAGGCACCATATATTTT
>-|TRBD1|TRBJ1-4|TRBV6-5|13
CASNRGRGEKLFF
TGTGCCAGCAACAGGGGCAGAGGGGAAAAACTGTTTTTT
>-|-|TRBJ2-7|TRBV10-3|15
CAISEPGTNTYEQYF
TGTGCCATCAGTGAGCCCGGGACAAATACCTACGAGCAGTACTTC
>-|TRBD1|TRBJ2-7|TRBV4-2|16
CASSQAGGQGSNEQYF
TGTGCCAGCAGCCAAGCGGGGGGACAGGGGTCGAACGAGCAGTACTTC
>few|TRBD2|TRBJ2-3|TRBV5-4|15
CASSHSGGSTDTQYF
TGTGCCAGCAGCCATAGCGGGGGTAGCACAGATACGCAGTATTTT
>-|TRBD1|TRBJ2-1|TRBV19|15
CASSIATGGTNEQFF
TGTGCCAGTAGTATAGCGACAGGGGGCACAAATGAGCAGTTCTTC
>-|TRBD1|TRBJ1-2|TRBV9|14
CASGGTEVVYGYTF
TGTGCCAGCGGGGGGACAGAAGTAGTCTATGGCTACACCTTC
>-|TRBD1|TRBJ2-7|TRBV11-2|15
CASRDTGGNDYEQYF
TGTGCCAGCAGGGATACAGGGGGAAACGACTACGAGCAGTACTTC
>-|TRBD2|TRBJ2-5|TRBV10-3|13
CAIRLAGGEEQYF
TGTGCCATCAGACTAGCGGGAGGGGAAGAGCAGTACTTC
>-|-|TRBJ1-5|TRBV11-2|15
CASSLVWGVNQPQHF
TGTGCCAGCAGCTTAGTTTGGGGAGTCAATCAGCCCCAGCATTTT
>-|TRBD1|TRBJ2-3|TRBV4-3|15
CASSQGDRLTDTQYF
TGCGCCAGCAGCCAAGGGGACAGACTCACAGATACGCAGTATTTT
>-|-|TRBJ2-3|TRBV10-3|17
CAISGSTSDRGTDTQYF
TGTGCCATCAGTGGTTCGACTAGCGACAGGGGCACAGATACGCAGTATTTT
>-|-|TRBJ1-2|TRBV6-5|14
CASSPPRANYGYTF
TGTGCCAGCAGCCCCCCTCGGGCTAACTATGGCTACACCTTC
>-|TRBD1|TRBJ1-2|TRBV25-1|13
CASSRDRGYGYTF
TGTGCCAGCAGCCGGGACAGGGGATATGGCTACACCTTC
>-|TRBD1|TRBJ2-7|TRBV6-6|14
CASRTKGQPYEQYF
TGTGCCAGCAGGACAAAGGGACAGCCTTACGAGCAGTACTTC
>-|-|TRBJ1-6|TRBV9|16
CASSVAGGSYNSPLHF
TGTGCCAGCAGCGTAGCCGGGGGCTCCTATAATTCACCCCTCCACTTT
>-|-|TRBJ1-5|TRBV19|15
CASSIVGGNNQPQHF
TGTGCCAGTAGTATAGTAGGGGGAAACAATCAGCCCCAGCATTTT
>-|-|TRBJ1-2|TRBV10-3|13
CAISLQGSGGYTF
TGTGCCATCAGCCTACAGGGATCAGGTGGCTACACCTTC
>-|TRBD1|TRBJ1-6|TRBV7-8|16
CASSSRQGAYNSPLHF
TGTGCCAGCAGCTCCCGACAGGGAGCCTATAATTCACCCCTCCACTTT
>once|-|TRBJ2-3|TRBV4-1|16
CASSQGRPLGTDTQYF
TGCGCCAGCAGCCAAGGACGCCCACTAGGGACAGATACGCAGTATTTT
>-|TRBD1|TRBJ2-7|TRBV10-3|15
CAITSLGQGATEQYF
TGTGCCATCACCTCCCTGGGGCAGGGGGCGACCGAGCAGTACTTC
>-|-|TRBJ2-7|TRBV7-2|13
CASSLLLSYEQYF
TGTGCCAGCAGCTTGTTACTTTCCTACGAGCAGTACTTC
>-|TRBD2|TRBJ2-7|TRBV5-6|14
CASSRTSGNYEQYF
TGTGCCAGCAGCCGGACTAGCGGGAACTACGAGCAGTACTTC
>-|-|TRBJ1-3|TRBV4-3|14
CASSQDQRRSTIYF
TGCGCCAGCAGCCAAGATCAGCGCCGGAGCACCATATATTTT
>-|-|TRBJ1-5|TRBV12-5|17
CASGDPAGTGGNQPQHF
TGTGCTAGTGGTGATCCAGCAGGGACGGGGGGCAATCAGCCCCAGCATTTT
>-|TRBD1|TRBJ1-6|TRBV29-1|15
CSVRTGNLPNSPLHF
TGCAGCGTTAGGACAGGCAACCTTCCTAATTCACCCCTCCACTTT
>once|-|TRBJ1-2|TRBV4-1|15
CASSQEDPGPYGYTF
TGCGCCAGCAGCCAAGAAGATCCAGGGCCCTATGGCTACACCTTC
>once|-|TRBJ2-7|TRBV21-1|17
CASSNAWGRTRLSEQYF
TGTGCCAGCAGCAACGCATGGGGCCGCACGAGATTATCCGAGCAGTACTTC
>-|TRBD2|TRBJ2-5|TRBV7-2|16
CASSLAGTSGSQTQYF
TGTGCCAGCAGCTTAGCCGGGACTAGCGGGAGTCAGACCCAGTACTTC
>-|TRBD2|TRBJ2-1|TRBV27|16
CASSLGLAGAGNEQFF
TGTGCCAGCAGTTTAGGACTAGCGGGGGCTGGCAATGAGCAGTTCTTC
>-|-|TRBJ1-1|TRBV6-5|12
CASSSLRLEAFF
TGTGCCAGCAGTTCCCTCCGACTTGAAGCTTTCTTT
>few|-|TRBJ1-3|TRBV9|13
CASSDTSGNTIYF
TGTGCCAGCAGCGACACCTCTGGAAACACCATATATTTT
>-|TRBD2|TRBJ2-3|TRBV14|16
CASSVSLAGGIGTQYF
TGTGCCAGCAGCGTCTCACTAGCGGGGGGGATTGGTACGCAGTATTTT
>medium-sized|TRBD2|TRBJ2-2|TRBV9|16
CASRTGLADLTGELFF
TGTGCCAGCAGGACGGGGCTAGCGGACCTCACCGGGGAGCTGTTTTTT
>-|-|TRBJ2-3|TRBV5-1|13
CASSSHSTDTQYF
TGCGCCAGCAGCTCACATAGCACAGATACGCAGTATTTT
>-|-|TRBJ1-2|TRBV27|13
CASSSHTGGGYTF
TGTGCCAGCAGTTCGCACACGGGGGGTGGCTACACCTTC
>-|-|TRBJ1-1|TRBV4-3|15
CASSRVVAEGTEAFF
TGCGCCAGCAGCCGAGTGGTTGCTGAGGGCACTGAAGCTTTCTTT
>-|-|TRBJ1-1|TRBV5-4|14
CASSTDRLNTEAFF
TGTGCCAGCAGCACTGACAGATTGAACACTGAAGCTTTCTTT
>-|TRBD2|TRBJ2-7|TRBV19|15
CASRASGGDLFEQYF
TGTGCCAGTAGGGCTAGCGGGGGGGATCTTTTCGAGCAGTACTTC
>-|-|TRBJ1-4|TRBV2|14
CASSEGRLNEKLFF
TGTGCCAGCAGTGAAGGGCGGCTTAATGAAAAACTGTTTTTT